This T cell receptor beta chain was documented in a study of blood T cell repertoires in COVID-19. Study background: Acute and convalescent COVID-19 samples came from the United States, Italy and Spain. PBMCs, B-cell-depleted T cells, or T cells provided the cDNA or gDNA that made up the material.

Methods used by the authors: Reference gene primer amplification gave nucleated cell count estimates. This table comes from immunoSEQ multiplex PCR, and its TCRdb copy is limited to in-frame clones, with some not included. The V and J calls and clone size were taken over from that table, and D and trimming were inferred from the DNA. The table has around 160,000 clones, over 80% seen once; the top ten hold 2.5% to 3%. The specimen was peripheral blood. This TCR derives from a woman between 40 and 55 years old with active or convalescent COVID-19.

CDR3 residues: CASSTDYYEQYF. Here the CDR3 DNA reads TGTGCCAGCAGTACCGACTACTACGAGCAGTACTTC. J is TRBJ2-7 and V is TRBV28, with TRBD2 as a possible D gene (5 bases). The V gene's germline CDR1 is MDHEN and CDR2 SYDVKM. The CDR3 totals 12 residues. The V end lost 5 bases, the J end lost 3 bases, and 8 bases lay between the germline ends.